The rows below give T cell receptor beta chains drawn from one sample of a study of T cells expressing NK-cell markers. From the 5' RACE reads, TCRdb lists one entry per CDR3 protein and no DNA. Here the sample table reports about 410,000 distinct CDR3 sequences. The source material was blood T cells: a sorted CD56 or NKG2C T cell subset, CD4+ or CD8+ T cells, or bulk PBMC T cells (not recorded which). The receptors shown here come from a woman aged 45-60 years in good health. CDR3s include the opening cysteine and the closing phenylalanine or tryptophan.

TRBJ1-2	TRBV29-1	CSVGGSHYGYTF
TRBJ2-5	TRBV12-3/TRBV12-4	CASSYQEEETQYF
TRBJ2-3	TRBV6-1	CASMGLAGGPADTQYF
TRBJ1-1	TRBV6-5	CASSHGVGTGPEAFF
TRBJ1-1	TRBV9	CASSVDPLKRGNTEAFF
TRBJ2-1	TRBV7-9	CASSLRGGAYNEQFF
TRBJ2-1	TRBV12-3/TRBV12-4	CASTLGPTNEQFF
TRBJ2-2	TRBV23-1	CASEGEGAPVELFF
TRBJ2-1	TRBV11-3	CASSSGIEQFF
TRBJ2-7	TRBV5-4	CASRNGGEQYF
TRBJ2-2	TRBV5-1	CASKWSHTGELFF
TRBJ2-1	TRBV10-3	CAIQAGQSYNEQFF
TRBJ2-2	TRBV7-3	CASSLIGGRITGELFF
TRBJ2-2	TRBV7-3	CASSLRPAGELFF
TRBJ2-5	TRBV7-8	CASSSPKGGTEQETQYF
TRBJ2-1	TRBV6-1	CASSSRPRGLRNEQFF
TRBJ1-2	TRBV7-9	CASSFRATNYGYTF
TRBJ2-1	TRBV20-1	CSARDGQSAYNEQFF
TRBJ2-7	TRBV20-1	CSASAVRESYEQYF
TRBJ2-3	TRBV3-1	CASSLHKSTDTQYF
TRBJ2-5	TRBV12-3/TRBV12-4	CASRSGGGRTQYF
TRBJ2-1	TRBV20-1	CSARSPKPEQFF
TRBJ2-3	TRBV9	CASSVVVGTDTQYF
TRBJ1-1	TRBV5-5	CASKPPGAVTEAFF
TRBJ2-5	TRBV7-3	CASSLRGQTSGRAQETQYF
TRBJ2-3	TRBV5-5	CASRPDDRGLGLTDTQYF
TRBJ2-7	TRBV5-1	CASSLTRTGAISYEQYF
TRBJ2-3	TRBV7-8	CASSLGGGGSLSDTQYF
TRBJ1-6	TRBV19	CAGRSSYNSPLHF
TRBJ2-2	TRBV21-1	CASSRGDRDYPNTGELFF
TRBJ1-4	TRBV5-1	CASSLLSTTNEKLFF
TRBJ2-4	TRBV7-9	CASSSLDRLGKNIQYF
TRBJ1-2	TRBV4-1	CASSQLNDYGYTF
TRBJ2-1	TRBV15	CATSRGSMSSYNEQFF